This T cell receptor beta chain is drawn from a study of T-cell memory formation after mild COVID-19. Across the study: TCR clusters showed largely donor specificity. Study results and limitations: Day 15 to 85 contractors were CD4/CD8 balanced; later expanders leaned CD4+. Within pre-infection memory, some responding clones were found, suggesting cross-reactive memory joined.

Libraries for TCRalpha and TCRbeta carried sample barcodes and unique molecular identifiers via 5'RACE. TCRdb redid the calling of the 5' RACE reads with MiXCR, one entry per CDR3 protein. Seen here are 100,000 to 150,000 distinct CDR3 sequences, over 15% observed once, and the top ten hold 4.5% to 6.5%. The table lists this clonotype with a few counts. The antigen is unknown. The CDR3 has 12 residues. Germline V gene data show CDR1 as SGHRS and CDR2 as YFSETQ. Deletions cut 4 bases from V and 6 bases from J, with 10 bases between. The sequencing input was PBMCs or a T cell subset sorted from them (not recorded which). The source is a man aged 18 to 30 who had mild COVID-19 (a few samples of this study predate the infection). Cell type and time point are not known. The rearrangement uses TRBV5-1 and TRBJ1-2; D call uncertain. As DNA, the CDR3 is TGCGCCAGCAGCCATGGGGAGGATGGCTACACCTTC. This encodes CASSHGEDGYTF. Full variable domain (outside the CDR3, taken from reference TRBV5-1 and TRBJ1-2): KAGVTQTPRYLIKTRGQQVTLSCSPISGHRSVSWYQQTPGQGLQFLFEYFSETQRNKGNFPGRFSGRQFSNSRSEMNVSTLELGDSALYLCASSHGEDGYTFGSGTRLTVV.